A selection of T cell receptor beta chains follows, all from one sample in a study of cytomegalovirus exposure and HLA in healthy donors. Sequencing used immunoSEQ multiplex PCR; TCRdb keeps in-frame clones, though not all of them. This sample yields 100,000 or so clones, of which about 81% are seen a single time; about 1.5% belongs to the top ten. Sequenced input: PBMCs. These TCRs come from a man aged 35-49 years in good health and CMV-seronegative. The CDR3 runs from the conserved cysteine through the conserved F or W. The order of the fields is V gene, clone size, D gene, J gene, CDR3 protein, CDR3 DNA. D genes are given only for firm matches. Clone size is given for some rows only: seen once, a few or many times, or a class if the clone is expanded.

TRBV4-1	-	TRBD2	TRBJ2-2	CASSQGASGGSTGELFF	TGCGCCAGCAGCCAGGGAGCTAGCGGGGGGTCCACCGGGGAGCTGTTTTTT
TRBV6-1	-	-	TRBJ1-2	CASSEAYGYGYTF	TGTGCCAGCAGTGAAGCATACGGCTATGGCTACACCTTC
TRBV4-3	-	-	TRBJ2-2	CASSETGFTGELFF	TGCGCCAGCAGCGAAACGGGGTTCACCGGGGAGCTGTTTTTT
TRBV7-9	-	TRBD1	TRBJ1-1	CASSLGQGTEAFF	TGTGCCAGCAGCTTGGGACAGGGGACTGAAGCTTTCTTT
TRBV28	-	-	TRBJ1-1	CASSDNSNMNTEAFF	TGTGCCAGCAGTGACAACTCAAACATGAACACTGAAGCTTTCTTT
TRBV7-9	-	-	TRBJ1-6	CSSSFQGPPLHF	TGTTCCAGCAGCTTTCAGGGGCCACCCCTCCACTTT
TRBV5-4	few	-	TRBJ2-5	CASSSQQGEETQYF	TGTGCCAGCAGCTCCCAACAGGGAGAAGAGACCCAGTACTTC
TRBV18	-	-	TRBJ1-1	CASSPSEQGNTEAFF	TGTGCCAGCTCACCATCGGAACAGGGGAACACTGAAGCTTTCTTT
TRBV4-3	-	-	TRBJ1-2	CASSQGLDGTFSYTF	TGCGCCAGCAGCCAAGGGTTGGACGGGACTTTCAGCTACACCTTC
TRBV30	-	-	TRBJ1-5	CAWSRQGNQPQHF	TGTGCCTGGAGTCGGCAGGGTAATCAGCCCCAGCATTTT
TRBV6-1	-	-	TRBJ1-6	CASSERAGDSPLHF	TGTGCCAGCAGTGAACGGGCAGGGGATTCACCCCTCCACTTT
TRBV7-6	-	-	TRBJ2-7	CASSPKGAGGYEQYF	TGTGCCAGCAGCCCCAAGGGGGCGGGGGGATACGAGCAGTACTTC
TRBV5-1	-	TRBD1	TRBJ2-3	CASSLVGRGPDTQYF	TGCGCCAGCAGCTTGGTGGGCAGGGGGCCAGATACGCAGTATTTT
TRBV5-1	-	TRBD2	TRBJ2-7	CASSSFLAGGTYEQYF	TGCGCCAGCAGCTCCTTTCTAGCGGGGGGCACCTACGAGCAGTACTTC
TRBV28	-	TRBD1	TRBJ1-2	CASSKGGGRIGYTF	TGTGCCAGCAGTAAAGGGGGCGGACGGATCGGCTACACCTTC
TRBV7-9	-	-	TRBJ1-3	CASSSATREGNTIYF	TGTGCCAGCAGCTCCGCCACCCGGGAAGGAAACACCATATATTTT
TRBV5-1	-	-	TRBJ1-1	CASSSGGRAGTEAFF	TGCGCCAGCAGCTCGGGGGGCAGGGCTGGCACTGAAGCTTTCTTT
TRBV7-9	-	-	TRBJ1-2	CASRRTGRRNYGYTF	TGTGCCAGCAGACGTACAGGACGCCGTAACTATGGCTACACCTTC
TRBV29-1	-	-	TRBJ2-3	CSVRSVLGPDTQYF	TGCAGCGTGCGTAGTGTTTTGGGGCCAGATACGCAGTATTTT
TRBV7-9	-	TRBD1	TRBJ2-7	CSSSSDQGAKAYEQYF	TGTTCCAGCAGCTCGGACCAGGGGGCGAAGGCCTACGAGCAGTACTTC
TRBV7-2	few	TRBD2	TRBJ2-1	CASSLAGLAGGRNNEQFF	TGTGCCAGCAGCTTAGCGGGACTAGCGGGGGGACGAAACAATGAGCAGTTCTTC
TRBV7-9	-	TRBD2	TRBJ2-7	CASSEGLATYEQYF	TGTGCCAGCAGCGAGGGACTAGCGACCTACGAGCAGTACTTC
TRBV7-2	few	TRBD1	TRBJ1-6	CASSQDRVFSPLHF	TGTGCCAGCAGTCAGGACAGGGTGTTCTCACCCCTCCACTTT
TRBV27	few	-	TRBJ2-1	CASSLGREQFF	TGTGCCAGCAGTTTGGGGCGTGAGCAGTTCTTC
TRBV7-3	-	-	TRBJ2-2	CASSLAQAVDTGELFF	TGTGCCAGCAGCTTAGCACAGGCGGTGGACACCGGGGAGCTGTTTTTT
TRBV5-1	-	TRBD2	TRBJ2-2	CASSSLAGGLNTGELFF	TGCGCCAGCAGCTCCTTAGCGGGGGGGTTAAACACCGGGGAGCTGTTTTTT
TRBV6-6	-	-	TRBJ1-5	CANRPSAGENQPQHF	TGTGCCAACAGACCTTCAGCAGGGGAGAATCAGCCCCAGCATTTT
TRBV15	-	TRBD1	TRBJ2-3	CATRTGIGESDTQYF	TGTGCCACCCGGACAGGGATTGGGGAGTCGGATACGCAGTATTTT
TRBV4-1	-	-	TRBJ2-3	CASSQVGRVNTDTQYF	TGCGCCAGCAGCCAAGTTGGCAGGGTTAACACAGATACGCAGTATTTT
TRBV5-8	-	-	TRBJ1-4	CASRGTTREKLFF	TGTGCCAGCAGGGGGACAACAAGAGAAAAACTGTTTTTT
TRBV4-3	medium-sized	TRBD2	TRBJ2-2	CASSLAGATGELFF	TGCGCCAGCAGCTTAGCGGGGGCCACCGGGGAGCTGTTTTTT
TRBV19	-	-	TRBJ2-1	CASSIGRGGNEQFF	TGTGCCAGTAGTATAGGCAGGGGCGGGAATGAGCAGTTCTTC
TRBV2	-	-	TRBJ2-2	CASKTGPGELFF	TGTGCCAGCAAGACAGGACCCGGGGAGCTGTTTTTT
TRBV6-1	few	-	TRBJ1-6	CASSDDVGLSYNSPLHF	TGTGCCAGCAGTGACGACGTTGGACTGAGCTATAATTCACCCCTCCACTTT
TRBV9	-	-	TRBJ2-7	CASSLGHQSSYEQYF	TGTGCCAGCAGCCTCGGACACCAGAGCTCCTACGAGCAGTACTTC
TRBV5-4	-	TRBD2	TRBJ2-2	CASSSSGGGTGELFF	TGTGCCAGCAGCTCCAGCGGGGGGGGCACCGGGGAGCTGTTTTTT
TRBV5-4	-	-	TRBJ2-7	CASSRLAGEQYF	TGTGCCAGCAGCAGGCTGGCGGGCGAGCAGTACTTC
TRBV27	once	TRBD1	TRBJ1-1	CASSKRQGAEAFF	TGTGCCAGCAGTAAAAGACAGGGGGCTGAAGCTTTCTTT
TRBV2	-	-	TRBJ2-7	CASSLRLSYEQYF	TGTGCCAGCAGTCTACGACTATCGTACGAGCAGTACTTC
TRBV30	-	TRBD1	TRBJ1-2	CAWSPASGQVLYGYTF	TGTGCCTGGAGTCCTGCGTCCGGACAGGTCCTCTATGGCTACACCTTC
TRBV2	-	TRBD1	TRBJ1-6	CASSEGDRGFSPLHF	TGTGCCAGCAGTGAAGGCGACAGGGGTTTTTCACCCCTCCACTTT